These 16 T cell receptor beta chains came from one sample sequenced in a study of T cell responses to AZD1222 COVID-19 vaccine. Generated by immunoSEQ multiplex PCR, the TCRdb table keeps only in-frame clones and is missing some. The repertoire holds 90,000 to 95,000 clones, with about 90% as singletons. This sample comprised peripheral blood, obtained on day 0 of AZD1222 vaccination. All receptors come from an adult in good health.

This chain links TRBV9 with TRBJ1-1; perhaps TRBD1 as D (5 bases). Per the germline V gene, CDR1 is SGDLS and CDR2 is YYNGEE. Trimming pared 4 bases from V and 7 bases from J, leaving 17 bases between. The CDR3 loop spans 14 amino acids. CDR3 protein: CASSSMGAGYEAFF. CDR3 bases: TGTGCCAGCAGCTCAATGGGAGCAGGGTATGAAGCTTTCTTT.

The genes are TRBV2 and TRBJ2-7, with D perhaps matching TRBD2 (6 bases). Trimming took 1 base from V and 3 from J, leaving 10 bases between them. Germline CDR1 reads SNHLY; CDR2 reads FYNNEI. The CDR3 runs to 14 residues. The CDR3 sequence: CASSEGRGNYEQYF. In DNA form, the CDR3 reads TGTGCCAGCAGTGAAGGGCGGGGTAACTACGAGCAGTACTTC.

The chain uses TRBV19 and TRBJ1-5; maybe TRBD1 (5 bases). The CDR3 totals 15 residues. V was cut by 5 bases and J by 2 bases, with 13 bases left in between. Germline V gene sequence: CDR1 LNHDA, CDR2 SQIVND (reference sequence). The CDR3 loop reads CASSLKAGGNQPQHF. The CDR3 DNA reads TGTGCCAGTAGTCTCAAGGCGGGGGGCAATCAGCCCCAGCATTTT.

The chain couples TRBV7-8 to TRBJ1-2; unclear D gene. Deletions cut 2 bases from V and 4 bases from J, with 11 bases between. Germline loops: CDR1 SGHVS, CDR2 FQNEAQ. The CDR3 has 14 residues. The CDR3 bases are TGTGCCAGCAGCTTAACTGACACCTTCTATGGCTACACCTTC. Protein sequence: CASSLTDTFYGYTF.

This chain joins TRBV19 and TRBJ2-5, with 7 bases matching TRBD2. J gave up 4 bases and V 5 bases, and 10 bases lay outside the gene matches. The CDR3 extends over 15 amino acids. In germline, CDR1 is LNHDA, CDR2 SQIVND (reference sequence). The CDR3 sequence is CASSWRGLPRETQYF. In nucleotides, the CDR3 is TGTGCCAGTAGTTGGCGGGGACTACCACGAGAGACCCAGTACTTC.

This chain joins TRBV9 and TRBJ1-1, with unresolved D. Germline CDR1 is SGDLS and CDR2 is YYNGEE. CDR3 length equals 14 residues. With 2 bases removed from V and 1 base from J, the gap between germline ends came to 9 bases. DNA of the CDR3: TGTGCCAGCAGCGTTTGGACCGAGAACACTGAAGCTTTCTTT. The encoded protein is CASSVWTENTEAFF.

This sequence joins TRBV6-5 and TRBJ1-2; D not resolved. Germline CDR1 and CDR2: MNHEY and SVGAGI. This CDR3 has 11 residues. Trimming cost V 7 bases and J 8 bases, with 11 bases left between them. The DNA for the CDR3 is TGTGCCAGCACCACCGGCGGGGGCTACACCTTC. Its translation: CASTTGGGYTF.

In DNA form, the CDR3 reads TGTGCCAGCAGCAGGGACACCTTTGGCAATGAGCAGTTCTTC. Translated: CASSRDTFGNEQFF. V gene TRBV9 combines with J gene TRBJ2-1, with D maybe TRBD1 (6 bases). V dropped 4 bases and J dropped 6 bases, with 14 bases sitting between them. The CDR3 runs 14 residues. Germline loops: CDR1 SGDLS, CDR2 YYNGEE. The full variable domain, its missing parts supplied by reference TRBV9 and TRBJ2-1, is DSGVTQTPKHLITATGQRVTLRCSPRSGDLSVYWYQQSLDQGLQFLIQYYNGEERAKGNILERFSAQQFPDLHSELNLSSLELGDSALYFCASSRDTFGNEQFFGPGTRLTVL.

CDR3 sequence: CAWSITDRSSGNTIYF. The CDR3 nucleotides are TGTGCCTGGAGTATAACCGACAGATCCTCTGGAAACACCATATATTTT. The chain recombines TRBV30 with TRBJ1-3, with D tentatively TRBD1 (5 bases). The CDR3 loop spans 16 amino acids. Germline V CDR1 and CDR2: GTSNPN, SVGIG (reference sequence). The V and J ends lost 2 bases and 0 bases respectively, with 14 bases between them. The variable domain in full, with the rest retrieved from reference TRBV30 and TRBJ1-3, is SQTIHQWPATLVQPVGSPLSLECTVEGTSNPNLYWYRQAAGRGLQLLFYSVGIGQISSEVPQNLSASRPQDRQFILSSKKLLLSDSGFYLCAWSITDRSSGNTIYFGEGSWLTVV.

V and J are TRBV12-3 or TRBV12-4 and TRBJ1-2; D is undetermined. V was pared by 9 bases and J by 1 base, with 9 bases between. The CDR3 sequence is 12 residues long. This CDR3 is CASTQSNYGYTF. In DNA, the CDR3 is TGTGCCAGTACCCAGAGTAACTATGGCTACACCTTC.

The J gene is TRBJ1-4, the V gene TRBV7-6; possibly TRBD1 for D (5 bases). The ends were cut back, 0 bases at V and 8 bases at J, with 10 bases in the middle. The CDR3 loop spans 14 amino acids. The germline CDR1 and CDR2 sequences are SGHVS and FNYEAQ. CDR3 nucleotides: TGTGCCAGCAGCTTAGCAGGGGTGGGGGAAAAACTGTTTTTT. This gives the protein CASSLAGVGEKLFF.

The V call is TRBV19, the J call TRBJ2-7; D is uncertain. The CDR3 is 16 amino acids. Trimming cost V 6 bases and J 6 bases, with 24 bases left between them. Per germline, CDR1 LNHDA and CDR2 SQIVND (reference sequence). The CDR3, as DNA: TGTGCCAGTAGCGCCCGAAACTTGAACATCAAGATCGAGCAGTACTTC. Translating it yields CASSARNLNIKIEQYF.

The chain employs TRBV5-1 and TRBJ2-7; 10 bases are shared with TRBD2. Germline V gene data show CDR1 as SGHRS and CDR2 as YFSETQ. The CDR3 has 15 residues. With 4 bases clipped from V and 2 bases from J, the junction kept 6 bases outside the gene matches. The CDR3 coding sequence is TGCGCCAGCAGCGTTTCTAGCGGGGGTACCTACGAGCAGTACTTC. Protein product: CASSVSSGGTYEQYF.

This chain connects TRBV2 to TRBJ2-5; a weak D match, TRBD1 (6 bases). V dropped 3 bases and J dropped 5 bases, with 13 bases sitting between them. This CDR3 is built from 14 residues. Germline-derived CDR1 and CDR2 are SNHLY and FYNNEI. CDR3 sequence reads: CASSEVGAGETQYF. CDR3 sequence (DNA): TGTGCCAGCAGTGAGGTGGGGGCAGGGGAGACCCAGTACTTC. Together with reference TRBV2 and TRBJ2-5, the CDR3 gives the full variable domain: EPEVTQTPSHQVTQMGQEVILRCVPISNHLYFYWYRQILGQKVEFLVSFYNNEISEKSEIFDDQFSVERPDGSNFTLKIRSTKLEDSAMYFCASSEVGAGETQYFGPGTRLLVL.

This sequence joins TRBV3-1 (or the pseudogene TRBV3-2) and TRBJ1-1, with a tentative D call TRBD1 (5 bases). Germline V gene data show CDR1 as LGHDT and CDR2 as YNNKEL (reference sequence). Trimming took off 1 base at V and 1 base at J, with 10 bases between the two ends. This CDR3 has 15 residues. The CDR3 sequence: CASSQVGGENTEAFF. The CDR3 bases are TGTGCCAGCAGCCAAGTGGGGGGTGAGAACACTGAAGCTTTCTTT.

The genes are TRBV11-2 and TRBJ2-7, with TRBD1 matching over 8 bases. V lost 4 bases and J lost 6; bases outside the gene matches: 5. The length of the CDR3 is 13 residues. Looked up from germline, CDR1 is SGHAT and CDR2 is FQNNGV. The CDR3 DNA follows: TGTGCCAGCAGCTCGGACAGGGTGGGCGAGCAGTACTTC. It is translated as CASSSDRVGEQYF.